Each of the 26 T cell receptor beta chains below was sequenced from the same sample in a study of cytomegalovirus exposure and HLA in healthy donors. This PCR relied on a set of 60 Vbeta primers and 13 Jbeta primers. The repertoire was sequenced with immunoSEQ multiplex PCR; TCRdb's copy has only in-frame clones and lacks some. Among more than 85,000 clones listed, approximately 79% were seen once. Source material: PBMCs. The receptors here all came from a man aged 30-40 years in good health and CMV-seropositive.

CDR3 DNA: TGTGCCAGCAGTTTACGGTATTTGTTTGCAGGGATACGGTCACCCCTCCACTTT. Translated, it gives CASSLRYLFAGIRSPLHF. The chain couples TRBV28 to TRBJ1-6, with TRBD1 as a possible D gene (5 bases). V lost 2 bases and J 10 bases, leaving 24 bases between the germline ends. Germline values: CDR1 MDHEN, CDR2 SYDVKM. The CDR3 has 18 amino acids. The full variable domain, completed using reference TRBV28 and TRBJ1-6, is DVKVTQSSRYLVKRTGEKVFLECVQDMDHENMFWYRQDPGLGLRLIYFSYDVKMKEKGDIPEGYSVSREKKERFSLILESASTNQTSMYLCASSLRYLFAGIRSPLHFGNGTRLTVT.

V and J are TRBV7-2 and TRBJ2-5; TRBD2 agrees at 7 bases. With 5 bases clipped from V and 3 bases from J, the junction kept 6 bases outside the gene matches. Per germline, CDR1 SGHTA and CDR2 FQGNSA. The CDR3 has 14 residues. The CDR3 is CASSTLGREETQYF. The CDR3 nucleotides read TGTGCCAGCAGCACCCTGGGGAGGGAAGAGACCCAGTACTTC.

The V call is TRBV6-1, the J call TRBJ1-3; D remains unclear. This CDR3 is 15 amino acids long. With 3 bases removed from V and 2 bases from J, the gap between germline ends came to 11 bases. CDR1 and CDR2 (germline): MNHNS, SASEGT. The DNA for the CDR3 is TGTGCCAGCAGTGAGCTGGGAGGAGCTGGAAACACCATATATTTT. Translation gives CASSELGGAGNTIYF.

This clone was found a few times. V is TRBV29-1 and J is TRBJ1-1; D is possibly TRBD1 (6 bases). V was shortened by 4 bases and J by 5 bases, with 11 bases between the two germline ends. The germline CDR1 and CDR2 sequences are SQVTM and ANQGSEA. This CDR3 region has 12 residues. The CDR3 sequence is CSVGDKRTEAFF. The CDR3 region has the DNA TGCAGCGTTGGGGACAAAAGGACTGAAGCTTTCTTT.

The chain combines TRBV28 with TRBJ2-7, with 7 nucleotides matching TRBD1. From germline, CDR1 is MDHEN and CDR2 SYDVKM. The CDR3 extends over 16 amino acids. The V segment lost 2 bases and the J segment 1 base; nucleotides outside the gene matches: 8. CDR3 sequence reads: CASSLLQGIGSYEQYF. For the CDR3, the DNA is TGTGCCAGCAGTTTACTACAGGGGATTGGGTCCTACGAGCAGTACTTC.

The sample holds one count of this clone. The J gene is TRBJ1-5, the V gene TRBV6-5, with D tentatively TRBD1 (5 bases). The CDR3 runs to 16 residues. V was pared by 2 bases and J by 0 bases, with 11 bases between. From germline, CDR1 is MNHEY and CDR2 SVGAGI. CDR3 loop: CASSYPTEYSNQPQHF. The CDR3 region has the DNA TGTGCCAGCAGTTACCCGACAGAGTATAGCAATCAGCCCCAGCATTTT.

The chain is built from TRBV5-1 and TRBJ2-2; TRBD1 matches 9 bases. V was pared by 4 bases and J by 6 bases, with 10 bases of the junction left unmatched. Looked up from germline, CDR1 is SGHRS and CDR2 is YFSETQ. The CDR3 sequence is 16 residues long. CDR3 DNA sequence: TGCGCCAGCAGCAATACAGGGGGCGGTTTGGCCGGGGAGCTGTTTTTT. Its protein product is CASSNTGGGLAGELFF.

The rearrangement links TRBV7-6 to TRBJ2-7, with a weak D call TRBD1 (6 bases). CDR1 and CDR2 (germline): SGHVS, FNYEAQ. The CDR3 totals 15 residues. Trimming cost V 4 bases and J 3 bases, with 16 bases left between them. CDR3 sequence reads: CASSWAGAPNYEQYF. The CDR3 DNA sequence: TGTGCCAGCAGCTGGGCAGGGGCCCCCAACTACGAGCAGTACTTC. The whole variable domain, filled in from reference TRBV7-6 and TRBJ2-7, reads GAGVSQSPRYKVTKRGQDVALRCDPISGHVSLYWYRQALGQGPEFLTYFNYEAQQDKSGLPNDRFSAERPEGSISTLTIQRTEQRDSAMYRCASSWAGAPNYEQYFGPGTRLTVT.

This clone appeared a few times. The chain employs TRBV2 and TRBJ1-2, with TRBD1 as a possible D gene (6 bases). Trimming left V 6 bases short and J 8 bases short, with 22 bases between. The CDR3 covers 15 residues. In germline, CDR1 is SNHLY, CDR2 FYNNEI. The CDR3 DNA sequence: TGTGCCAGCAGGTATTCACGGGACATGTCCTCGGGCTACACCTTC. Its protein product is CASRYSRDMSSGYTF.

The chain uses TRBV19 and TRBJ2-5, with 7 positions matching TRBD1. Gene TRBJ2-7 matches the end of the DNA better, so the J call may be wrong. The germline gives CDR1 LNHDA, CDR2 SQIVND (reference sequence). This CDR3 contains 14 residues. The CDR3 loop is CASKISGQAYEQYF. CDR3 nucleotides: TGTGCCAGTAAAATAAGTGGACAGGCCTACGAGCAGTACTTC.

The chain uses TRBV6-4 and TRBJ2-3, with D possibly TRBD1 on 7 matching bases. Trimming removed 5 bases from V and 5 bases from J, with 11 bases in between. The CDR3 extends over 13 amino acids. Germline-derived CDR1 and CDR2 are MRHNA and SNTAGT. The CDR3 coding sequence is TGTGCCAGCAGTACCCAGGGGGGAGATACGCAGTATTTT. The encoded protein is CASSTQGGDTQYF.

The rearrangement links TRBV4-3 to TRBJ2-3; D not resolved. V shed 3 bases and J shed 2 bases, with 9 bases lying between them. In germline, CDR1 is LGHNA, CDR2 YSLEER. The CDR3 runs 14 residues. The chain's CDR3 is CASSHRLATDTQYF. The CDR3, as DNA: TGCGCCAGCAGCCATCGATTGGCCACAGATACGCAGTATTTT.

The chain carries TRBV5-1 and TRBJ1-5, with 9 nucleotides matching TRBD1. The germline CDR1 and CDR2 sequences are SGHRS and YFSETQ. J gave up 7 bases and V 1 base, and 9 bases lay outside the gene matches. The CDR3 is 16 residues long. The CDR3: CASSLTSTGGQQPQHF. The DNA of the CDR3 is TGCGCCAGCAGCTTGACCTCTACAGGGGGCCAGCAGCCCCAGCATTTT.

This clone was detected a few times. DNA of the CDR3: TGTGCCAGCAGCGCGTACAGGGTGCCCTACAATGAGCAGTTCTTC. Amino acid sequence: CASSAYRVPYNEQFF. V gene TRBV9 combines with J gene TRBJ2-1; possible D gene TRBD1, 6 bases. Trimming removed 3 bases from V and 2 bases from J, with 12 bases in between. This CDR3 has 15 amino acids. Germline V gene sequence: CDR1 SGDLS, CDR2 YYNGEE.

V usage is TRBV2 and J usage is TRBJ1-3; maybe TRBD1 (6 bases). This CDR3 comprises 14 residues. Germline assignment: CDR1 SNHLY and CDR2 FYNNEI. The ends were cut back, 3 bases at V and 5 bases at J, with 11 bases in the middle. CDR3: CASSEAGVRNTIYF. Here the CDR3 DNA reads TGTGCCAGCAGTGAGGCAGGGGTGCGAAACACCATATATTTT.

The V gene is TRBV27, the J gene TRBJ1-2; D might be TRBD1 (6 bases). This CDR3 spans 13 amino acids. In germline, CDR1 is MNHEY, CDR2 SMNVEV (reference sequence). V gave up 2 bases and J gave up 4 bases, with 8 bases separating them. CDR3 in DNA: TGTGCCAGCAGTTTAACAGGGTCCTATGGCTACACCTTC. This codes for CASSLTGSYGYTF.

This chain joins TRBV7-3 and TRBJ1-2, with 9 nucleotides matching TRBD1. The CDR3 has 14 residues. V lost 5 bases, J lost 8 bases, and 9 bases stayed unmatched. Germline V gives CDR1 SGHTA, CDR2 FQGTGA. The CDR3 here is CASSPTGTGSGYTF. The CDR3 DNA follows: TGTGCCAGCAGCCCCACCGGGACAGGGTCCGGCTACACCTTC.

V and J are TRBV2 and TRBJ2-2; 10 positions match TRBD1. The length of the CDR3 is 13 residues. J was trimmed by 6 bases and V by 7 bases; bases with no gene match: 2. From germline, CDR1 is SNHLY and CDR2 FYNNEI. The CDR3 here is CASKTGGPGELFF. The CDR3 DNA reads as TGTGCCAGCAAGACAGGGGGCCCCGGGGAGCTGTTTTTT.

This clone was observed a single time. This chain links TRBV29-1 with TRBJ2-1; 10 bases agree with TRBD1. J lost 4 bases, V lost 7 bases, and 4 bases had no gene match. The V gene's germline CDR1 is SQVTM and CDR2 ANQGSEA. The CDR3 is 13 amino acids. As DNA, the CDR3 is TGCAGCGGCGGGGACAGGGGTTACAATGAGCAGTTCTTC. It translates to CSGGDRGYNEQFF.

The chain recombines TRBV5-6 with TRBJ1-2; tentatively, D is TRBD1 (5 bases). The CDR3 totals 13 residues. Germline values: CDR1 SGHDT, CDR2 YYEEEE. With 3 bases removed from V and 6 bases from J, the gap between germline ends came to 12 bases. CDR3 sequence: CASSSAGVHGYTF. The CDR3, as DNA: TGTGCCAGCAGCTCAGCGGGGGTTCATGGCTACACCTTC.

This chain uses TRBV9 with TRBJ2-1, with a tentative D call TRBD2 (5 bases). CDR1 and CDR2 from the germline V gene are SGDLS and YYNGEE. V was cut by 4 bases and J by 7 bases, with 15 bases left in between. This CDR3 contains 14 residues. This chain's CDR3 is CASSPYRSGNEQFF. CDR3 nucleotide sequence: TGTGCCAGCAGCCCTTATAGATCGGGGAATGAGCAGTTCTTC. The full variable domain, completed using reference TRBV9 and TRBJ2-1, is DSGVTQTPKHLITATGQRVTLRCSPRSGDLSVYWYQQSLDQGLQFLIQYYNGEERAKGNILERFSAQQFPDLHSELNLSSLELGDSALYFCASSPYRSGNEQFFGPGTRLTVL.

V usage is TRBV5-1 and J usage is TRBJ1-6, with 7 nucleotides matching TRBD1. V dropped 4 bases and J dropped 6; count of bases not matched to a gene: 7. CDR1 is SGHRS and CDR2 is YFSETQ in the germline V gene. CDR3 length: 15 residues. The CDR3 DNA is TGCGCCAGCAGCGCCGCGACAGGGTTTAATTCACCCCTCCACTTT. Its protein product is CASSAATGFNSPLHF. Supplemented by reference TRBV5-1 and TRBJ1-6, the full variable domain reads KAGVTQTPRYLIKTRGQQVTLSCSPISGHRSVSWYQQTPGQGLQFLFEYFSETQRNKGNFPGRFSGRQFSNSRSEMNVSTLELGDSALYLCASSAATGFNSPLHFGNGTRLTVT.

The rearrangement links TRBV2 to TRBJ1-5, with a tentative D call TRBD1 (6 bases). Trimming left V 5 bases short and J 11 bases short, with 10 bases between. The germline CDR1 and CDR2 sequences are SNHLY and FYNNEI. The CDR3 runs to 11 residues. CDR3 sequence (DNA): TGTGCCAGCAGTTACGACAGGACCCAGCATTTT. Protein sequence: CASSYDRTQHF.

The chain couples TRBV6-5 to TRBJ2-7; D gene unclear. With 7 bases removed from V and 0 bases from J, the gap between germline ends came to 13 bases. The CDR3 totals 14 residues. Germline CDR1 and CDR2: MNHEY and SVGAGI. CDR3 nucleotide sequence: TGTGCCAGCATGGAAGACAATTACTCCTACGAGCAGTACTTC. This codes for CASMEDNYSYEQYF.

This chain uses TRBV10-2 with TRBJ1-2, with unresolved D. This CDR3 is built from 15 residues. Germline V gene data show CDR1 as WSHSY and CDR2 as SAAADI. V was trimmed by 6 bases and J by 2 bases, leaving 16 bases between them. The DNA for the CDR3 is TGCGCCAGCAGGAACTATAACGGAAAAAACTATGGCTACACCTTC. It codes for CASRNYNGKNYGYTF.

As DNA, the CDR3 is TGCGCCAGCAGCCGGAGGGGAGGGGAGAACAATGAGCAGTTCTTC. Its protein product is CASSRRGGENNEQFF. The chain employs TRBV5-1 and TRBJ2-1, with 7 bases lining up with TRBD2. The CDR3 contains 15 residues. With V trimmed by 4 bases and J by 5 bases, 9 bases remained unmatched. Germline loops: CDR1 SGHRS, CDR2 YFSETQ.